A selection of T cell receptor beta chains follows, all from one sample in a study of monozygotic twins with inflammatory bowel disease. With the 5' RACE reads reprocessed, TCRdb shows one record per CDR3 protein and no DNA. In all, the sample yields approximately 400,000 distinct CDR3 sequences. The sample taken for sequencing was blood. These receptors were collected from a human donor with ulcerative colitis or Crohn's disease, or a healthy co-twin of an affected twin (not recorded which). Both conserved end residues are part of each CDR3.

J: TRBJ2-1; V: TRBV29-1; length: 14; CDR3: CSVDMGGSYNEQFF
J: TRBJ1-2; V: TRBV3-1; length: 18; CDR3: CASSQDRRVKPSNYGYTF
J: TRBJ1-2; V: TRBV30; length: 14; CDR3: CAWRTDRGRSGYTF
J: TRBJ1-1; V: TRBV18; length: 15; CDR3: CASSGGSGALGEAFF
J: TRBJ1-5; V: TRBV20-1; length: 13; CDR3: CSAVGTGNQPQHF
J: TRBJ2-7; V: TRBV5-1; length: 16; CDR3: CASSLGPSTGSYEQYF
J: TRBJ2-7; V: TRBV6-5; length: 15; CDR3: CASSFTGGAGYEQYF
J: TRBJ1-2; V: TRBV6-1; length: 12; CDR3: CASSERTYGYTF
J: TRBJ1-5; V: TRBV9; length: 15; CDR3: CASSVGTGEDQPQHF
J: TRBJ2-2; V: TRBV18; length: 14; CDR3: CASSPGTNTGELFF
J: TRBJ1-2; V: TRBV7-9; length: 14; CDR3: CASSRTGGLLGYTF
J: TRBJ2-7; V: TRBV5-1; length: 13; CDR3: CASNGQGANEQYF
J: TRBJ1-1; V: TRBV6-1; length: 14; CDR3: CASSIITGNTEAFF
J: TRBJ1-1; V: TRBV5-1; length: 17; CDR3: CASSRPTGGESNTEAFF
J: TRBJ2-6; V: TRBV4-2; length: 19; CDR3: CASSRDTLTGGGGANVLTF
J: TRBJ1-2; V: TRBV18; length: 12; CDR3: CASSPGESGYTF
J: TRBJ1-2; V: TRBV28; length: 13; CDR3: CASSFPGLYGYTF
J: TRBJ1-5; V: TRBV12-3/TRBV12-4; length: 14; CDR3: CASSPIGRFQPQHF
J: TRBJ2-1; V: TRBV11-2; length: 14; CDR3: CASSSLGRDNEQFF
J: TRBJ2-7; V: TRBV7-2; length: 11; CDR3: CTSSFTYEQYF